This T cell receptor beta chain emerged from a study of shared clonotypes between healthy human individuals (dated by TCRdb to 2020 to 2022). Regarding the research as a whole: The cohort comprised two women and a few men aged 18 to 49 years. For each donor, three plates each were used for CD4 naive and CD4 memory, two plates were used for CD8 naive, and one plate was used for CD8 memory. To estimate repertoire size and how much clonotypes are shared between individuals, the study performed deep sequencing of blood TCR repertoires from roughly five healthy adults. Libraries were prepared and TCR repertoires were sequenced by different laboratories using diverse techniques, in order to increase sequencing depth and limit assay-specific biases. Per donor, leukapheresis produced somewhere between about 0.8 and 9 billion PBMCs.

The research as a whole found: Incomplete sequencing was indicated by rarefaction of sorted-subset datasets, despite the large sequencing depth. Sampling was limited to blood, and TCR repertoires in tissue likely differ from TCR repertoires in blood. Larger estimated clonotype richness was generally found for naive subsets than for memory subsets. The genetic and exposure-history diversity represented was limited by the small number of donors. About 5% of naive CD4, approximately 3.7% of naive CD8, roughly 2.4% of memory CD4, and roughly 0.4% of memory CD8 clonotypes were shared across several donors. Based on pairwise subsampling, the degree of clonotype sharing among donors was expected to be affected by sequencing depth. Higher generation probabilities were observed for clonotypes shared by all four sorted-subset donors than for non-shared clonotypes.

Note on this clone: Its antigen specificity is not known. Base qualities are not recorded, but no much larger clone differs from it by a single base.

Healthy HIV-negative adults with no recently reported acute infections or vaccinations were included as donors. Every donor was a Caucasian adult living in Nashville, Tennessee, USA. CD4+ T cells were enriched through magnetic negative selection, after which naive cells were positively selected on CD45RA and the remaining negative fraction served as the memory subset. After blood collection by leukapheresis, PBMCs were isolated using Ficoll-Histopaque density gradient centrifugation and then cryopreserved in the vapor phase of liquid nitrogen. Purity and quantity of every magnetically sorted T cell population were checked by analytical flow cytometry. Genomic DNA was isolated from every sorted fraction and measured by UV absorbance on a Nanodrop 2000c. The germline V gene sets CDR1 to SGHTA and CDR2 to FQGNSA. Its CDR3 holds 16 amino acids, cysteine through phenylalanine. The retained sequence is limited to the CDR3, 48 bases, with the frame set at the first base. From V the trimming removes 1 base and from J it removes 6 bases, while the gene matches leave 8 bases of the junction unaccounted for.

Using the deep immunoSEQ assay, multiplex PCR amplified TCR CDR3 regions from genomic DNA. For each cell subset, the extracted genomic DNA was distributed evenly across all wells of several immunoSEQ 96-well plates, and each plate served as one replicate. For sorted subsets, each replicate PCR was loaded with about 200 ng genomic DNA, equivalent to 30,000 or so T cell genomes. The purified libraries were quantified using a Qubit 3.0 fluorometer, sized with a Bioanalyzer 2100, and then quantified again using the KAPA Library Quantification kit. Each immunoSEQ 96-well plate was sequenced on its own single-read 150-cycle Illumina NextSeq 550 flow cell. As for the authors' bioinformatics: Because the immunoSEQ output held only junctional sequences and lacked quality scores, the filtering could not match the filtering applied to full-length reads. To assign V/J genes and CDR3, sequences were annotated using PyIR, a Python wrapper for IgBLAST v1.9, with IMGT germline references. Reads with weak V/J assignments (E-value above 1e-6), missing CDR3, stop codons, out-of-frame junctions, or ambiguous translated residues were removed. V3J clonotypes were defined as sequences sharing an identical inferred V gene, J gene, and CDR3 amino acid sequence. Percentage overlap between repertoires was computed as shared unique clonotypes divided by the size of the smaller repertoire. Richness of each repertoire was evaluated using RTK rarefaction, the Chao1 estimator, and Recon v2.1 estimates of unobserved clonotypes. For all TCRbeta clonotypes obtained by the gDNA method from a handful of donors, generation probabilities were computed with OLGA. TCRdb took this table from immuneACCESS and kept in-frame rearrangements with V and J called. Such tables lack part of the clones; where checked against another copy, unresolved V genes explain under half of the gap, and the rest is unexplained. Clone size and V and J calls were adopted from that table, with D and trimming inferred from the DNA. The sample table lists some 1 million clones, 65% to 80% of them with a count of one. The ten largest account for about 1.5% of the sample.

Here the chain combines TRBV7-2 and TRBJ2-1, and TRBD2 aligns with 8 junction nucleotides. This TCR derives from a man younger than 35 in good health. Sequencing input: memory CD4+ T cells sorted from blood. In the paper's terms, the cell subset or site label means: CD45RA-negative fraction. CDR3 loop: CASSLVPAGGFNEQFF. The nucleotides are TGTGCCAGCAGCTTAGTTCCCGCGGGGGGATTCAATGAGCAGTTCTTC.